This T cell receptor beta chain comes out of a study of OX40 agonist ivuxolimab in advanced cancers. For the study at large: Of the patients, three showed partial responses, one with hepatocellular carcinoma and two with cutaneous melanoma.

Sequencing used immunoSEQ multiplex PCR; TCRdb keeps in-frame clones, though not all of them. The table has approximately 43,000 clones, more than 70% seen once. The origin of this receptor is an adult with an advanced solid tumor such as melanoma, head and neck, liver or kidney cancer. Sequencing used CD4+ or CD8+ T cells sorted from blood, obtained in a trial of the OX40 agonist ivuxolimab.

The CDR3 DNA follows: TGTGCCATCAGTGAGGGCGCGGACTCTGGAAACACCATATATTTT. Translation: CAISEGADSGNTIYF. This chain uses TRBV10-3 with TRBJ1-3; D gene unclear. CDR3 length: 15 residues. Trimming shortened V by 2 bases and J by 0 bases, and 8 bases separated the two germline ends. CDR1 is ENHRY, CDR2 SYGVKD, per germline.